The 18 T cell receptor beta chains reported below all come from one sample, sequenced in a study of shared clonotypes between healthy human individuals. Using immunoSEQ multiplex PCR, the repertoire was profiled, and TCRdb retains in-frame clones only, with some absent. In the table there are 1.5 million to 1.9 million clones, nearly 99% of which are singletons. Sample: naive CD4+ T cells sorted from blood. As for subset: CD45RA+ positively selected. All receptors derive from a man aged 30 to 39 in good health.

The chain combines TRBV5-1 with TRBJ1-1; the match to TRBD1 covers 7 bases. Germline assignment: CDR1 SGHRS and CDR2 YFSETQ. This CDR3 contains 13 residues. V was clipped by 1 base and J by 8 bases; unmatched bases: 5. CDR3 DNA sequence: TGCGCCAGCAGCTTGACCCGGGACAGAGAAGCTTTCTTT. Translated: CASSLTRDREAFF.

The chain's CDR3 is CSVVSLAGGEQFF. In nucleotides, the CDR3 is TGCAGCGTTGTGTCCTTAGCGGGAGGAGAGCAGTTCTTC. The chain carries TRBV29-1 and TRBJ2-1, with 10 bases matching TRBD2. V gave up 4 bases and J gave up 10 bases; unmatched junction bases: 7. Germline loops: CDR1 SQVTM, CDR2 ANQGSEA. The CDR3 is made up of 13 amino acids.

The V gene is TRBV29-1, the J gene TRBJ2-1, with D hard to call. CDR1 and CDR2 (germline): SQVTM, ANQGSEA. CDR3 length equals 10 residues. Trimming took off 5 bases at V and 9 bases at J, with 8 bases between the two ends. For the CDR3, the DNA is TGCAGCGTTTTTCTGGGTGAGCAGTTCTTC. Translating it yields CSVFLGEQFF.

The chain uses TRBV19 and TRBJ2-7, with TRBD2 as a possible D gene (7 bases). Germline V gene sequence: CDR1 LNHDA, CDR2 SQIVND (reference sequence). The CDR3 length is 13 residues. The ends were cut back, 5 bases at V and 6 bases at J, with 14 bases in the middle. In nucleotides, the CDR3 is TGTGCCAGTAGTCCAGGGGAGGGATCCGAGCAGTACTTC. Translating gives CASSPGEGSEQYF.

This clone was seen a single time. This chain links TRBV28 with TRBJ2-2, with no clear D. The CDR3 contains 18 residues. Germline values: CDR1 MDHEN, CDR2 SYDVKM. Deletions cut 4 bases from V and 2 bases from J, with 20 bases between. CDR3 DNA sequence: TGTGCCAGCAGTTCCTCGGCGAAGGACCAATCCAACACCGGGGAGCTGTTTTTT. It specifies CASSSSAKDQSNTGELFF.

This chain links TRBV29-1 with TRBJ2-7; perhaps D is TRBD1 or TRBD2 (7 bases each). V was cut by 7 bases and J by 7 bases, with 14 bases left in between. This CDR3 region has 11 residues. CDR1 is SQVTM, CDR2 ANQGSEA, per germline. The CDR3 coding sequence is TGCAGCGGGAACAGGGGAGGGGAGCAGTACTTC. This codes for CSGNRGGEQYF.

V is TRBV6-6 and J is TRBJ2-7; 7 bases map to TRBD2. The CDR3 extends over 14 amino acids. The junction had 8 bases not matched to a gene; V was cut back by 4 bases and J by 5 bases. CDR1 is MNHNY, CDR2 SVGAGI, per germline (reference sequence). The CDR3 sequence: CASSSGGFRDEQYF. CDR3 bases: TGTGCCAGCAGTTCGGGAGGATTTAGAGACGAGCAGTACTTC.

The V gene is TRBV10-3, the J gene TRBJ2-1; no firm D call. CDR3 length: 15 amino acids. Trimming pared 4 bases from V and 0 bases from J, leaving 10 bases between. Per germline, CDR1 ENHRY and CDR2 SYGVKD. The CDR3 bases are TGTGCCATCAGTGCCGTTGGTAGCTCCTACAATGAGCAGTTCTTC. Residues: CAISAVGSSYNEQFF.

The chain uses TRBV28 and TRBJ2-1; the D gene is possibly TRBD2 (6 bases). V was trimmed by 5 bases and J by 0 bases, leaving 17 bases between them. Germline V CDR1 and CDR2: MDHEN, SYDVKM. CDR3 length: 17 residues. The chain's CDR3 is CASSLRGSEGSYNEQFF. The CDR3 DNA follows: TGTGCCAGCAGTCTCCGGGGTTCGGAGGGCTCCTACAATGAGCAGTTCTTC.

This chain uses TRBV7-8 with TRBJ1-3; tentative D call: TRBD1 (6 bases). Trimming removed 3 bases from V and 4 bases from J, with 13 bases in between. Germline CDR1 SGHVS, CDR2 FQNEAQ. The CDR3 consists of 15 residues. CDR3 coding DNA: TGTGCCAGCAGCTTCGACAGGCCCCAGGGAAACACCATATATTTT. Amino acids: CASSFDRPQGNTIYF.

The chain is built from TRBV21-1 and TRBJ2-1; the table's D gene call, TRBD2, was not cross checked with the DNA. TRBV21-1 is a listed pseudogene. The CDR3 consists of 17 residues. The CDR3 bases are TGTGCCAGCAGCAATGGGGGTGTCGGGAGCTCGTACAATGAGCAGTTCTTC. Protein product: CASSNGGVGSSYNEQFF.

Turning to this clone: Additional DNA sequences in this sample encode the identical CDR3. This sequence joins TRBV19 and TRBJ1-5; D is perhaps TRBD1 (5 bases). Germline loops: CDR1 LNHDA, CDR2 SQIVND (reference sequence). V was shortened by 3 bases and J by 6 bases, with 12 bases between the two germline ends. The CDR3 is made up of 14 amino acids. The DNA for the CDR3 is TGTGCCAGTAGTATTAGGACCGGGGGTCAGCCCCAGCATTTT. It encodes CASSIRTGGQPQHF. The full variable domain, in which reference TRBV19 and TRBJ1-5 provide the parts outside the CDR3, is DGGITQSPKYLFRKEGQNVTLSCEQNLNHDAMYWYRQDPGQGLRLIYYSQIVNDFQKGDIAEGYSVSREKKESFPLTVTSAQKNPTAFYLCASSIRTGGQPQHFGDGTRLSIL.

CDR3 amino acids: CSARQIHEQYF. The CDR3 DNA sequence: TGCAGTGCAAGACAGATCCACGAGCAGTACTTC. V is TRBV20-1 and J is TRBJ2-7, with D possibly being TRBD1 (5 bases). Looked up from germline, CDR1 is DFQATT and CDR2 is SNEGSKA (reference sequence). V lost 6 bases to trimming and J lost 5 bases, with 11 bases between them. This CDR3 has 11 amino acids.

The chain has TRBV27 and TRBJ1-5; unclear D gene. Germline V lookup: CDR1 MNHEY, CDR2 SMNVEV (reference sequence). Trimming took off 0 bases at V and 3 bases at J, with 9 bases between the two ends. The CDR3 covers 15 residues. As DNA, the CDR3 is TGTGCCAGCAGTTTATCAGGCAGGTTCAATCAGCCCCAGCATTTT. Protein sequence: CASSLSGRFNQPQHF.

The genes are TRBV28 and TRBJ2-2; 13 nucleotides align to TRBD2. This CDR3 is built from 18 residues. J lost 2 bases, V lost 7 bases, and 10 bases had no gene match. CDR1 MDHEN and CDR2 SYDVKM come from the germline V gene. The CDR3 DNA follows: TGTGCCAGCATCGCCGCCGGACTAGCGGGAGTTAACACCGGGGAGCTGTTTTTT. Residues: CASIAAGLAGVNTGELFF.

This chain links TRBV4-3 with TRBJ2-7; 9 bases are a match to TRBD1. With 4 bases clipped from V and 5 bases from J, the junction kept 6 bases outside the gene matches. The CDR3 has 14 amino acids. The germline V gene encodes CDR1 LGHNA and CDR2 YSLEER. The CDR3 here is CASSPGTGRNEQYF. The CDR3 DNA reads TGCGCCAGCAGCCCAGGGACAGGGAGAAACGAGCAGTACTTC.

V is TRBV6-5 and J is TRBJ1-4, with D uncertain. The CDR3 loop spans 14 amino acids. The V end was cut by 6 bases, the J end by 6 bases, with 14 bases between. Per the germline V gene, CDR1 is MNHEY and CDR2 is SVGAGI. CDR3 sequence (DNA): TGTGCCAGCAGCCTGGGCAGAGGTGATGAAAAACTGTTTTTT. Amino acids: CASSLGRGDEKLFF.

The genes are TRBV1 and TRBJ2-1; TRBD1 is the table's D call, not checked against the DNA. TRBV1 is marked as a pseudogene. The CDR3 is 16 residues long. DNA for the CDR3: TGCACCAGCAGCCAAGATTGGGCAGGGCTCGTCAATGAGCAGTTCTTC. Protein: CTSSQDWAGLVNEQFF.